The next 2 T cell receptor beta chains were all read from a single sample in a study of T-cell memory formation after mild COVID-19 (dated by TCRdb to the early 2020s). The library was obtained by 5' RACE. The listed sequencing device is Illumina NovaSeq 6000. The public reads were quality trimmed at Q25 with fastp and then assembled into clones with MiXCR by TCRdb, keeping productive beta chains. Under each unique CDR3 protein, matching rows form one entry showing the most common genes and DNA. The sample data list roughly 320,000 distinct CDR3 sequences, and around 30% of these were observed just once. The top ten constitute about 13% of the sample. Material for sequencing was PBMCs or a T cell subset sorted from them (not recorded which). The receptors derive from an adult woman who had mild COVID-19 (a few samples of this study predate the infection). The sample titles of this study are shuffled in the database, so cell type and time point are left out; the donor was told from shared clones.

The chain joins TRBV5-1 to TRBJ2-3; 10 bases map to TRBD2. The CDR3 loop spans 15 amino acids. CDR1 and CDR2 from the germline V gene are SGHRS and YFSETQ. V gave up 1 base and J gave up 4 bases; unmatched junction bases: 3. CDR3 bases: TGCGCCAGCAGCTTGTTAGCGGGGGGCTCAGATACGCAGTATTTT. It specifies CASSLLAGGSDTQYF.

The V call is TRBV7-9, the J call TRBJ2-7, with 7 nucleotides matching TRBD1. The V and J ends lost 5 bases and 3 bases, in that order; junction bases with no gene match: 13. Germline values: CDR1 SEHNR, CDR2 FQNEAQ (reference sequence). The length of the CDR3 is 16 residues. Here the CDR3 reads CASSQARGQSYYEQYF. The DNA of the CDR3 is TGTGCCAGCAGCCAGGCTCGGGGACAGTCCTACTACGAGCAGTACTTC.